Reported below is one T cell receptor beta chain. This sample was included in a study of T cell changes during pregnancy in multiple sclerosis. Method: immunoSEQ multiplex PCR; TCRdb's copy keeps in-frame clones and lacks some. The table has fewer than 85,000 clones, 85% to 95% seen once. CDR1 is KGHSH, CDR2 LQKENI, per germline. Trimming cost V 6 bases and J 1 base, with 15 bases left between them. The CDR3 is made up of 15 amino acids. Sequences were derived from peripheral blood, sampled after pregnancy. The chain employs TRBV18 and TRBJ1-1, with D perhaps TRBD1 (6 bases). The receptor was isolated from a female donor in good health, enrolled as a control in a pregnancy study. CDR3 sequence (DNA): TGTGCCAGCTCTCCAAAAGCGACAGGGAACACTGAAGCTTTCTTT. Amino acids: CASSPKATGNTEAFF.